This TCR beta chain stems from a study of T cells in Graves' hyperthyroidism and ophthalmopathy. For this clonotype: One end of the junction fails to match germline, which may point to a read error.

This CDR3 has 14 amino acids. Germline V gene lookup returns CDR1 KGHSH and CDR2 LQKENI. Amplified TCR beta CDR3 regions derived from RNA transcripts. The TCR CDR3 first-round RT-PCR relied on the HTBI primer set. One entry per CDR3 protein, called by TCRdb with MiXCR from the multiplex PCR reads. Among some 600,000 distinct CDR3 sequences listed, approximately 15% were seen once. The rearrangement links TRBV18 to TRBJ1-1; 7 nucleotides match TRBD1. Sequenced sample: blood. This clonotype originated in a woman aged 25 to 39 with Graves' hyperthyroidism that later progressed to Graves' ophthalmopathy. CDR3 amino acids: CASSAPAGGTEAFF. CDR3 in DNA: TGTGCCAGCTCAGCACCTGCAGGGGGCACTGAAGCTTTCTTT.